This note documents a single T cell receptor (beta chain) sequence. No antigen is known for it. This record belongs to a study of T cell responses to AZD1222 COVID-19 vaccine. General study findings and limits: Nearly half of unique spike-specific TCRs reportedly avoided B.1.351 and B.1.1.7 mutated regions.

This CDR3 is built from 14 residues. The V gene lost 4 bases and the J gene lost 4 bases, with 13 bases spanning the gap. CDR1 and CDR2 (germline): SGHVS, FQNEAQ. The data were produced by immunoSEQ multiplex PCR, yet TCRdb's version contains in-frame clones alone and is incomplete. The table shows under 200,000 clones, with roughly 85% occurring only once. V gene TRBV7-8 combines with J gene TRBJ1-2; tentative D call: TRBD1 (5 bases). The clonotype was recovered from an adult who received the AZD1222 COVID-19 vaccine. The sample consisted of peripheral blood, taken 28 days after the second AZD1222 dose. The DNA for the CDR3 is TGTGCCAGCAGCTCCGACAGAACCTCCTATGGCTACACCTTC. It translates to CASSSDRTSYGYTF.